The next 8 T cell receptor beta chains were all read from a single sample in a study of blood T cell repertoires in COVID-19. Method: immunoSEQ multiplex PCR; TCRdb's copy keeps in-frame clones and lacks some. The data contain 35,000 or so clones, more than 90% of them seen just once; the ten biggest clones take up roughly 42%. Sequenced input: peripheral blood. Receptors were obtained from a man in his 60s with active or convalescent COVID-19.

The V and J genes are TRBV28 and TRBJ1-2; no firm D call. CDR3 size: 13 residues. Per the germline V gene, CDR1 is MDHEN and CDR2 is SYDVKM. Deletions cut 5 bases from V and 1 base from J, with 8 bases between. This CDR3 is CASSAPGNYGYTF. CDR3 nucleotide sequence: TGTGCCAGCAGTGCCCCGGGTAACTATGGCTACACCTTC.

This chain links TRBV12-3 or TRBV12-4 with TRBJ1-1, with a possible D match to TRBD1 (5 bases). V was pared by 10 bases and J by 0 bases, with 12 bases between. CDR3 size: 13 residues. CDR3 coding DNA: TGTGCCACAAAAAGGGGCATGAACACTGAAGCTTTCTTT. It translates to CATKRGMNTEAFF.

V gene TRBV7-2 combines with J gene TRBJ2-7; TRBD2 is a possible D gene (5 bases). Germline assignment: CDR1 SGHTA and CDR2 FQGNSA. CDR3 size: 14 residues. The V and J ends lost 1 base and 13 bases respectively, with 20 bases between them. The CDR3 spells CASSLETAEVLSYF. The CDR3 region has the DNA TGTGCCAGCAGCTTAGAAACCGCGGAGGTATTAAGCTACTTC.

The chain links TRBV3-1 (or the pseudogene TRBV3-2) to TRBJ2-7, with 11 bases fitting TRBD1. The V and J ends lost 4 bases and 4 bases, in that order; junction bases with no gene match: 6. CDR1 LGHDT and CDR2 YNNKEL come from the germline V gene (reference sequence). This CDR3 has 15 amino acids. CDR3 sequence reads: CASSPGQGVTYEQYF. CDR3 bases: TGTGCCAGCAGCCCGGGACAGGGGGTTACATACGAGCAGTACTTC.

This chain joins TRBV21-1 and TRBJ1-4; the table's D call of TRBD1 was not tested on the DNA. TRBV21-1 is a pseudogene. The CDR3 consists of 17 residues. The DNA for the CDR3 is TGTGCCAGCAGCAAAGGACAAGGACAGGGGACTAATGAAAAACTGTTTTTT. Its translation is CASSKGQGQGTNEKLFF.

J is TRBJ2-7 and V is TRBV5-4; D unclear. CDR1 is SGHNT and CDR2 is YYREEE in the germline V gene (reference sequence). Trimming took off 0 bases at V and 3 bases at J, with 7 bases between the two ends. This CDR3 is built from 13 residues. CDR3 nucleotide sequence: TGTGCCAGCAGCTTGGACACAATCTACGAGCAGTACTTC. Protein product: CASSLDTIYEQYF.

J is TRBJ1-3 and V is TRBV28; D is undetermined. Per germline, CDR1 MDHEN and CDR2 SYDVKM. V was cut by 2 bases and J by 1 base, with 3 bases left in between. The CDR3 loop spans 13 amino acids. The CDR3 bases are TGTGCCAGCAGTTTACGTTCTGGAAACACCATATATTTT. Protein: CASSLRSGNTIYF.

The V gene is TRBV5-6, the J gene TRBJ1-6, with D possibly matching TRBD1 (6 bases). In germline, CDR1 is SGHDT, CDR2 YYEEEE. The CDR3 covers 14 residues. V was clipped by 0 bases and J by 5 bases, with 6 bases between them. CDR3 nucleotides: TGTGCCAGCAGCTTGGGACAGGATAATTCACCCCTCCACTTT. Amino acid sequence: CASSLGQDNSPLHF. The variable domain in full, completed from reference TRBV5-6 and TRBJ1-6, reads DAGVTQSPTHLIKTRGQQVTLRCSPKSGHDTVSWYQQALGQGPQFIFQYYEEEERQRGNFPDRFSGHQFPNYSSELNVNALLLGDSALYLCASSLGQDNSPLHFGNGTRLTVT.